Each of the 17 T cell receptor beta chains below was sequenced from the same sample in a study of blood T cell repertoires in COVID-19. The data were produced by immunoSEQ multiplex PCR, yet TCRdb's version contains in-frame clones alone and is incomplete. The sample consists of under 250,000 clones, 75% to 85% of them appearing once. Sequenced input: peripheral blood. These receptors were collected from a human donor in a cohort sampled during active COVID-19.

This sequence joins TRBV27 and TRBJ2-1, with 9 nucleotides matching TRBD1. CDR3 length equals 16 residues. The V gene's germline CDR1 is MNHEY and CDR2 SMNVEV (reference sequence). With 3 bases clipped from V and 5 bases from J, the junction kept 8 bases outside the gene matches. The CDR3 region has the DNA TGTGCCAGCAGTTTTCGAGGACAGGGGTTTAACAATGAGCAGTTCTTC. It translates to CASSFRGQGFNNEQFF.

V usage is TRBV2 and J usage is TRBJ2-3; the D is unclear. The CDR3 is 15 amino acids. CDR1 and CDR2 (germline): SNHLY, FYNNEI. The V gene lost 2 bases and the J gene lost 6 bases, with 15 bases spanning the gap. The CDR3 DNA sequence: TGTGCCAGCAGTGAATATCACGCAGCTAGGGATACGCAGTATTTT. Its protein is CASSEYHAARDTQYF.

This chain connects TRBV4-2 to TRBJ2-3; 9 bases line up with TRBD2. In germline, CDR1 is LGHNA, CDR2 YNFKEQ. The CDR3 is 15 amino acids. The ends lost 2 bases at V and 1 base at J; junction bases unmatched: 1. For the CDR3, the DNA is TGTGCCAGCAGCCAATGGACTAGCGGCACAGATACGCAGTATTTT. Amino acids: CASSQWTSGTDTQYF.

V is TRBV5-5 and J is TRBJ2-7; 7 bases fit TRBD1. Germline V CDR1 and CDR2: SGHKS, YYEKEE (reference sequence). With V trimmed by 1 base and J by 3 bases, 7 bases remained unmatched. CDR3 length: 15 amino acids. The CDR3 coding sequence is TGTGCCAGCAGCTTGCAGGCAGGGGGAGACTACGAGCAGTACTTC. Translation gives CASSLQAGGDYEQYF.

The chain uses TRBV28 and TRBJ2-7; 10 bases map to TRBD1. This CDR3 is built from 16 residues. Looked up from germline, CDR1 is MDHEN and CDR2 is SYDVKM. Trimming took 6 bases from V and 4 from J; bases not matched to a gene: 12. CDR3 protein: CASSTTGQGYGYEQYF. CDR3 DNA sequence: TGTGCCAGCAGCACAACGGGACAGGGGTACGGATACGAGCAGTACTTC.

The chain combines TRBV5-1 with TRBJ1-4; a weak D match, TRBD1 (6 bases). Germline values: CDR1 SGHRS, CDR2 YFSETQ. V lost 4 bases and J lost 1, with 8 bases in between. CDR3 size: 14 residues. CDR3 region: CASSVGGTNEKLFF. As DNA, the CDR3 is TGCGCCAGCAGCGTAGGGGGAACTAATGAAAAACTGTTTTTT.

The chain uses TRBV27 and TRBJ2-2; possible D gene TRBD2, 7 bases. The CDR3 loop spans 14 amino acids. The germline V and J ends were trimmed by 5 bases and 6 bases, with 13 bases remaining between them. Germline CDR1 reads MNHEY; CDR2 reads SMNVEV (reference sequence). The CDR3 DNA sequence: TGTGCCAGCAGTCTTCCGGGGGGCCCCGGGGAGCTGTTTTTT. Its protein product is CASSLPGGPGELFF.

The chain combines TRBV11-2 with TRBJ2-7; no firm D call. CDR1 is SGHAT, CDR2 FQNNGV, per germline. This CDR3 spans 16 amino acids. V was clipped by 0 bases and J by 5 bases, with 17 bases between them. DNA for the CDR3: TGTGCCAGCAGCTTAGATCTGAGCGTTAAAGCCCACGAGCAGTACTTC. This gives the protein CASSLDLSVKAHEQYF.

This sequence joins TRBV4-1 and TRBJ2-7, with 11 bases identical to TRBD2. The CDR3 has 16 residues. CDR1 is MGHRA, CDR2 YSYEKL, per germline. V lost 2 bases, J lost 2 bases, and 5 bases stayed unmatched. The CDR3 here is CASSQSLAGATYEQYF. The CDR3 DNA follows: TGCGCCAGCAGCCAATCACTAGCGGGGGCTACCTACGAGCAGTACTTC.

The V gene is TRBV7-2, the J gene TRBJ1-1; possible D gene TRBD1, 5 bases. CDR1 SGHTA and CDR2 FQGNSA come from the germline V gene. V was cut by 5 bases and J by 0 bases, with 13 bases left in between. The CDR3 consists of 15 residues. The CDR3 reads CASSPDSRVNTEAFF. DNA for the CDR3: TGTGCCAGCAGCCCCGACAGCAGAGTGAACACTGAAGCTTTCTTT.

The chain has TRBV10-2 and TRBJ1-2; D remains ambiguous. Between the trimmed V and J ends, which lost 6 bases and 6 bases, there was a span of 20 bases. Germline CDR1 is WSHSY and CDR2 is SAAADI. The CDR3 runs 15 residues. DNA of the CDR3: TGCGCCAGCAGGCCCATACCCGGACTCGAGGATGGCTACACCTTC. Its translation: CASRPIPGLEDGYTF.

CDR3 DNA sequence: TGCACCAGCAGCCAATTTCCCTCTAGCGGGAGAAACCACAATGAGCAGTTCTTC. This sequence encodes CTSSQFPSSGRNHNEQFF. V usage is TRBV1 and J usage is TRBJ2-1; the table assigns TRBD2, which was not confirmed against the DNA. TRBV1 is marked as a pseudogene. This CDR3 comprises 18 residues.

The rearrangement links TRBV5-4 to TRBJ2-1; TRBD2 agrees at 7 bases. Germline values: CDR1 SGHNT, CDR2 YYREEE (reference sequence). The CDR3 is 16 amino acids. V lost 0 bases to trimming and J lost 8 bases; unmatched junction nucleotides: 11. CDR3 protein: CASSLAGGGPRDEQFF. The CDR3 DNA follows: TGTGCCAGCAGCTTGGCCGGGGGAGGGCCTAGGGATGAGCAGTTCTTC.

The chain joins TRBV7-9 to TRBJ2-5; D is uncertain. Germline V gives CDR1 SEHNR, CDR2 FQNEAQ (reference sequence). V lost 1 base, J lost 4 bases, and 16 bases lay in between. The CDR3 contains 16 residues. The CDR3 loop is CASSLGKYKRAETQYF. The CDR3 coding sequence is TGTGCCAGCAGCTTAGGGAAATACAAGCGAGCAGAGACCCAGTACTTC. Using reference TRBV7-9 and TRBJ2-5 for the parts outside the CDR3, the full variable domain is DTGVSQNPRHKITKRGQNVTFRCDPISEHNRLYWYRQTLGQGPEFLTYFQNEAQLEKSRLLSDRFSAERPKGSFSTLEIQRTEQGDSAMYLCASSLGKYKRAETQYFGPGTRLLVL.

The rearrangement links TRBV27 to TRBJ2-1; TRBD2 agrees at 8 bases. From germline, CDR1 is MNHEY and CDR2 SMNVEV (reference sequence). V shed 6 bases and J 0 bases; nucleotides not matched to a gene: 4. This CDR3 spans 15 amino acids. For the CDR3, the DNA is TGTGCCAGCAGGACAGCGGGGGTCTCCTACAATGAGCAGTTCTTC. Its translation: CASRTAGVSYNEQFF.

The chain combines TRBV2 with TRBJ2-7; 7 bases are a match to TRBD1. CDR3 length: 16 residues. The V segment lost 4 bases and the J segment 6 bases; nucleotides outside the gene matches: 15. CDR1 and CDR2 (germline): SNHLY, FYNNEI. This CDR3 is CASSGSPGQTVTEQYF. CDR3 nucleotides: TGTGCCAGCAGTGGATCCCCGGGACAGACTGTAACCGAGCAGTACTTC.

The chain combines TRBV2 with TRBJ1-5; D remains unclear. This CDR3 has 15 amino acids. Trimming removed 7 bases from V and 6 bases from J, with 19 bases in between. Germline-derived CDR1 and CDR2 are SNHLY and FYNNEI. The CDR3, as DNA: TGTGCCAGCAACCCGGGAGCCTCCTCGGGTCAGCCCCAGCATTTT. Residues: CASNPGASSGQPQHF.